This T cell receptor (beta chain) came from a study of radiotherapy plus CTLA-4 blockade in lung cancer. Overall study context: Of all patients, around 18% responded objectively and approximately 31% showed disease control.

The method was immunoSEQ multiplex PCR; TCRdb's version includes in-frame clones alone and lacks a portion of them. The sample consists of approximately 85,000 clones, around 87% of them appearing once. General study results and limits: TCR clones of tumor origin grew in blood after radiotherapy plus ipilimumab. How blood T cell clones changed early, along with interferon-beta, reportedly forecast response best.

Germline CDR1 SGHNT, CDR2 YYREEE (reference sequence). The CDR3 loop spans 15 amino acids. V dropped 0 bases and J dropped 5; count of bases not matched to a gene: 7. A note on this clone: Its antigen is not identified.

With ipilimumab providing CTLA-4 blockade, focal radiation was administered to patients who had chemo-refractory metastatic non-small-cell lung cancer. The sequence came from a human donor with non-small cell lung cancer who had a partial response to radiotherapy plus ipilimumab. The sequenced sample was peripheral blood, obtained from a patient treated with radiotherapy plus ipilimumab. The chain employs TRBV5-4 and TRBJ1-1, with TRBD1 matching over 7 bases. The CDR3 DNA sequence: TGTGCCAGCAGCTTGGGAACAGGGGCCCGTACTGAAGCTTTCTTT. It translates to CASSLGTGARTEAFF.